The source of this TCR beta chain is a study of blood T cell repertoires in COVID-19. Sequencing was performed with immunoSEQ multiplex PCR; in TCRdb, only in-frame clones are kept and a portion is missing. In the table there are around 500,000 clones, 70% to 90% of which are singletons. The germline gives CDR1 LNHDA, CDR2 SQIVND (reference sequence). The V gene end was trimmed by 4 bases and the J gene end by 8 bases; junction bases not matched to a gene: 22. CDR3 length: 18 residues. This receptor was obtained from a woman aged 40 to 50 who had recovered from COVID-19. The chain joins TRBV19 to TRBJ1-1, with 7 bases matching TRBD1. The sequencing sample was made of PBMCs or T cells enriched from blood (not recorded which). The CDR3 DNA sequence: TGTGCCAGTAGTACCCGGGGGCCCAGAGGGGGCGTGGGGTCGGAAGCTTTCTTT. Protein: CASSTRGPRGGVGSEAFF.